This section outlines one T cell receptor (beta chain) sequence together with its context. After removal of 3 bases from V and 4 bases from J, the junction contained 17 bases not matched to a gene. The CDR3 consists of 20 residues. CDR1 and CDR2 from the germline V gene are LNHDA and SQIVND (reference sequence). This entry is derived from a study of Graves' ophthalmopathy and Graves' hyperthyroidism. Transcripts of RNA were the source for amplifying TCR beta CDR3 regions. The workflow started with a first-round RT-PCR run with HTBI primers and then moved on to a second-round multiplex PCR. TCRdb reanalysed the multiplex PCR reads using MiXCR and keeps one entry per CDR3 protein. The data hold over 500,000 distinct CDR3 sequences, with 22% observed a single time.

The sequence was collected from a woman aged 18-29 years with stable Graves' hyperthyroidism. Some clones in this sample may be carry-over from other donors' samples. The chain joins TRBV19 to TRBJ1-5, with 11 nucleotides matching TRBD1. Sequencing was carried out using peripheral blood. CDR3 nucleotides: TGTGCCAGTAGTATTCGGTTTCGGGGACAGGGGGAGCTCCTAAATCAGCCCCAGCATTTT. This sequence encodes CASSIRFRGQGELLNQPQHF.